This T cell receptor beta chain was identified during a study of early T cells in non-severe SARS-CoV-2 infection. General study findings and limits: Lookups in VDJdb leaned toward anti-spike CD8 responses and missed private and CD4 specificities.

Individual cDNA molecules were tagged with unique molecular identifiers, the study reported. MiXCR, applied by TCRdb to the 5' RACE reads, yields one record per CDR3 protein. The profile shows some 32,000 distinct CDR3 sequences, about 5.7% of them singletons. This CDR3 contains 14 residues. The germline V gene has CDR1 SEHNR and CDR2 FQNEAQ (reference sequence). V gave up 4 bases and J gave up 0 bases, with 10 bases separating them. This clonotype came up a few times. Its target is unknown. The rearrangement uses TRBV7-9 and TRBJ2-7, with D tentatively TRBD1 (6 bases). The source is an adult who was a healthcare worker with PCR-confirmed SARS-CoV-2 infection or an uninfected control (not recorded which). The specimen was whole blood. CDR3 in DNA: TGTGCCAGCAGCTCCAGGGACACCTCCTACGAGCAGTACTTC. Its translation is CASSSRDTSYEQYF.